The T cell receptor beta chain described here comes from a study of T-cell memory formation after mild COVID-19. General study points: Whether second-wave clones peaking at day 37 were SARS-CoV-2 specific went unconfirmed. CD4+ contracting clones lay mainly in CM and EM, CD8+ ones in EMRA. Clones shrinking between day 15 and 85 showed a balanced CD4/CD8 split, and those that grew later tilted toward CD4+.

The CDR3 extends over 12 amino acids. Germline lookup yields CDR1 LGHNA and CDR2 YNFKEQ. The ends were cut back, 2 bases at V and 12 bases at J, with 11 bases in the middle. Constant-segment-primed 5'RACE gave TCR alpha and TCR beta cDNA libraries with sample barcodes and UMIs. TCRdb re-called the 5' RACE reads with MiXCR, one entry per CDR3 protein. The sample has hundreds of thousands of distinct CDR3 sequences, 20% to 25% seen once; the top ten hold around 8.7%. In this sample, this clonotype turned up a few times. Its specificity is unknown. The receptor was isolated from an adult woman who had mild COVID-19 (a few samples of this study predate the infection). Cell type and time point are not known. The chain has TRBV4-2 and TRBJ2-1; tentative D call: TRBD2 (6 bases). Sequenced: PBMCs or a T cell subset sorted from them (not recorded which). CDR3: CASSQMAGPQFF. The CDR3 coding sequence is TGTGCCAGCAGCCAAATGGCGGGGCCGCAGTTCTTC.